Here is one T cell receptor beta chain with its context. In the same sample, other DNA sequences code for this CDR3. V lost 3 bases, J lost 0 bases, and 8 bases stayed unmatched. The germline V gene encodes CDR1 KGHSH and CDR2 LQKENI. The CDR3 is 17 residues long. This sample is part of a study of blood T cell repertoires in COVID-19. Original processing methods: How many nucleated cells were present was estimated from reference gene primer amplification. Libraries were prepared by immunoSEQ multiplex PCR; TCRdb keeps only in-frame clonotypes and omits some of them. D and trimming come from the DNA, and the V and J calls and clone size come from that table. The sample lists around 250,000 clones; 80% to 90% were seen once.

The sample consisted of PBMCs or T cells enriched from blood (not recorded which). The origin of this receptor is a woman aged 45-59 years who had recovered from COVID-19. The chain uses TRBV18 and TRBJ1-5; 7 bases fit TRBD1. CDR3 DNA: TGTGCCAGCTCACCTCGGACAGGACTGAATAGCAATCAGCCCCAGCATTTT. Translated, it gives CASSPRTGLNSNQPQHF.